Detailed here is one T cell receptor (beta chain). Its antigen is not identified. This sample stems from a study of radiation and T cells in renal cell carcinoma. Study overall: Nephrectomy followed 15 Gy stereotactic body radiation by 4 weeks.

Sequencing used immunoSEQ multiplex PCR; TCRdb keeps in-frame clones, though not all of them. The table lists around 80,000 clones, roughly 82% of them singletons. The time point: blood 2 weeks post-SBRT. As for treatment: 15 Gy SBRT to primary tumor, nephrectomy 4 weeks later. Study-wide findings and caveats: Baseline intratumoral clonotype presence is unknown without pretreatment biopsies.

The receptor was derived from a man aged 60 to 75 with renal cell carcinoma. The sequencing here drew on blood, taken from a patient whose treatment included radiotherapy and nephrectomy.

The CDR3 nucleotides read TGCGCCAGCACCCTAGCGGGAGGCCTTAACGATGAGCAGTTCTTC. It yields the protein CASTLAGGLNDEQFF. V gene TRBV10-2 combines with J gene TRBJ2-1; 11 positions agree with TRBD2. Trimming cost V 7 bases and J 8 bases; bases outside gene matches: 10. This CDR3 spans 15 amino acids. CDR1 and CDR2 (germline): WSHSY, SAAADI.